This T cell receptor beta chain was obtained from a study of blood T cell repertoires in COVID-19. Study context: From the United States, Italy and Spain came samples of acute and convalescent COVID-19. PBMCs, B-cell-depleted T cells, or T cells provided the cDNA or gDNA that made up the material.

Original data processing: Counts of nucleated cells, estimated from reference gene primer amplification, were obtained. The assay was immunoSEQ multiplex PCR, and TCRdb's table has in-frame clones only and misses some. The D gene and trimming were derived from the DNA, and the V and J assignments and clone size from that table. The sample has roughly 74,000 clones, approximately 90% seen once. Germline lookup yields CDR1 MNHNS and CDR2 SASEGT. The junction had 3 bases not matched to a gene; V was cut back by 1 base and J by 6 bases. This CDR3 contains 13 residues. The chain links TRBV6-1 to TRBJ2-7; TRBD2 agrees at 7 bases. The sample taken for sequencing was peripheral blood. The TCR sequence derives from a man in his sixties or seventies with active or convalescent COVID-19. The CDR3 region is CASSEVGGFEQYF. Written as DNA, the CDR3 is TGTGCCAGCAGTGAAGTGGGGGGGTTCGAGCAGTACTTC.